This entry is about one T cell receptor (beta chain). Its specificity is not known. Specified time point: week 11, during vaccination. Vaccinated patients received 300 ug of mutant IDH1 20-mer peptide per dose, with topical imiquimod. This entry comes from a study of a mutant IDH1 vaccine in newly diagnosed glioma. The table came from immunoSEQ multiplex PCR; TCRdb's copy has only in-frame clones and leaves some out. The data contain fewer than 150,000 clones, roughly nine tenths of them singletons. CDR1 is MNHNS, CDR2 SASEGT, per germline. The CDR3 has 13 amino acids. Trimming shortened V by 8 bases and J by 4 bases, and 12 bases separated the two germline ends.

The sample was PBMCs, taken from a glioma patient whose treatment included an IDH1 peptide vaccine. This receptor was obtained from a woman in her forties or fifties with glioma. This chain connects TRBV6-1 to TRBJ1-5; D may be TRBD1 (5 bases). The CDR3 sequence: CASRAGSNQPQHF. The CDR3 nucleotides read TGTGCCAGCCGCGCAGGGTCAAATCAGCCCCAGCATTTT.